The source of this TCR beta chain is a study of blood T cells in healthy people across ages. Germline CDR1 and CDR2: DFQATT and SNEGSKA (reference sequence). This CDR3 contains 14 residues. It was with a sample-barcoded 5' primer and a J-beta primer mix that a second PCR of about 7 to 12 cycles was run. Each CDR3 protein gets one entry after TCRdb re-called the 5' RACE reads with MiXCR. Among about 720,000 distinct CDR3 sequences listed, 20% to 25% were seen once. This same sample was also part of a study on T cells of mothers and their children.

Sequencing was carried out using blood. The receptor was isolated from a boy aged 5-17 years in good health. This sequence joins TRBV20-1 and TRBJ2-5, with D possibly being TRBD2 (6 bases). CDR3 sequence reads: CRPHGSPGSETQYF. DNA of the CDR3: TGCAGGCCCCACGGGAGTCCCGGGTCGGAGACCCAGTACTTC.